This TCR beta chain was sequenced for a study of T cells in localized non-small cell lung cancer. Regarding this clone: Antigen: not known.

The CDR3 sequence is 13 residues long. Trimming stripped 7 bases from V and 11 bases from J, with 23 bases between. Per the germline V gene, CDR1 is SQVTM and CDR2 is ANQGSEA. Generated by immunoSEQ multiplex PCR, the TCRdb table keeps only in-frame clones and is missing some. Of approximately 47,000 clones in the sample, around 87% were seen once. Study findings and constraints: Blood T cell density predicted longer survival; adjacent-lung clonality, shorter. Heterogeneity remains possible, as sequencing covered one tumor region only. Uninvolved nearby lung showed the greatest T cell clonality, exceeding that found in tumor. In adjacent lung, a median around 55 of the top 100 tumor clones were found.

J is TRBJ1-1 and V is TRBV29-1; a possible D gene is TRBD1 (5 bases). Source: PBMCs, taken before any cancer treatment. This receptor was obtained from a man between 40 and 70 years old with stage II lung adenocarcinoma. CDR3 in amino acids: CSASPGPFLGAFF. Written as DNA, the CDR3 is TGCAGCGCTTCGCCAGGGCCCTTTCTGGGGGCTTTCTTT.